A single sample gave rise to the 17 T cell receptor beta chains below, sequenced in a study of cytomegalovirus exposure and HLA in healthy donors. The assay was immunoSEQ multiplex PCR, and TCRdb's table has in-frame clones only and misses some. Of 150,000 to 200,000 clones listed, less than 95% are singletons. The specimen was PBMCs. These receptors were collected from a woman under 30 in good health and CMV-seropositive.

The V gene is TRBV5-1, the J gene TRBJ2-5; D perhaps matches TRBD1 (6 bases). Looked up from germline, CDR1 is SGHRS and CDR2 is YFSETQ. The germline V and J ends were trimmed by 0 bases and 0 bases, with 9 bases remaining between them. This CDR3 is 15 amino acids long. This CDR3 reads CASSLGPGDQETQYF. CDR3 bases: TGCGCCAGCAGCTTGGGACCAGGGGACCAAGAGACCCAGTACTTC.

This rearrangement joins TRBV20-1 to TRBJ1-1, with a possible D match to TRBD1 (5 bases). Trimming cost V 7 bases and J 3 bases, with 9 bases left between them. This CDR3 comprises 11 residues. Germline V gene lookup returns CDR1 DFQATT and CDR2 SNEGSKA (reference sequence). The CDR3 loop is CSVGGDTEAFF. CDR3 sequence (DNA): TGCAGTGTGGGGGGTGACACTGAAGCTTTCTTT.

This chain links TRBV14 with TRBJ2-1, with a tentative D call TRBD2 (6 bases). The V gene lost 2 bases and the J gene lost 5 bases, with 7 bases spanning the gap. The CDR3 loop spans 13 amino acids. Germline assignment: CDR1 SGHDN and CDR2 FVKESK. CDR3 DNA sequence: TGTGCCAGCAGCCAAACTAGCCACAATGAGCAGTTCTTC. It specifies CASSQTSHNEQFF.

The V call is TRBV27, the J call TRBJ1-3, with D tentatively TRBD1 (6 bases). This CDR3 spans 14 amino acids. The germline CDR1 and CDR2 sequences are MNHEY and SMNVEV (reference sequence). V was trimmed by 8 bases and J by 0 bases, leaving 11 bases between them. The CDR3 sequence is CASARGGSGNTIYF. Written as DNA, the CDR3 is TGTGCCAGCGCTAGGGGGGGCTCTGGAAACACCATATATTTT.

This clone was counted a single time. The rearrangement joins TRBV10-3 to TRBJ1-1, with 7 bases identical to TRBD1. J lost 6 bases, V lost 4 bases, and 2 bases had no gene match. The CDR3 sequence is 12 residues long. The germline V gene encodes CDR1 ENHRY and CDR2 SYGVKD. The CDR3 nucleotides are TGTGCCATCAGTGGACAGGGCCCTGAAGCTTTCTTT. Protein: CAISGQGPEAFF.

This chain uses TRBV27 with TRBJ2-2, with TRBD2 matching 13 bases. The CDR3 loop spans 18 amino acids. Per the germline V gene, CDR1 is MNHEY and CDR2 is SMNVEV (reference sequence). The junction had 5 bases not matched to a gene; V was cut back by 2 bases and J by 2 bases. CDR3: CASSLTGLAGFNTGELFF. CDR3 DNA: TGTGCCAGCAGTTTAACGGGACTAGCGGGGTTTAACACCGGGGAGCTGTTTTTT.

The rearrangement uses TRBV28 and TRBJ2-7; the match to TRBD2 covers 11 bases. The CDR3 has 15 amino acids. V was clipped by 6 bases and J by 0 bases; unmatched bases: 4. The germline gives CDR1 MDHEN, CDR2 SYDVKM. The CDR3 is CASRPSGRTSYEQYF. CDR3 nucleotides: TGTGCCAGCAGACCTAGCGGGAGGACCTCCTACGAGCAGTACTTC.

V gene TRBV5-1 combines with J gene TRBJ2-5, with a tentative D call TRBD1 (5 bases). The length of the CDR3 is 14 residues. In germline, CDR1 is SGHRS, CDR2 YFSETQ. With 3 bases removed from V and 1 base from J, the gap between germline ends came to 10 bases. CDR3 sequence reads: CASSSQEIQETQYF. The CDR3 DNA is TGCGCCAGCAGCTCACAGGAGATCCAAGAGACCCAGTACTTC.

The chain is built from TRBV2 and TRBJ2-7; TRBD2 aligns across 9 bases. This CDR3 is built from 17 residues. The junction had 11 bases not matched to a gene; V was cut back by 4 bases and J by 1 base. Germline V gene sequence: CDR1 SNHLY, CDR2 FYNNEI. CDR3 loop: CASSGLRLADPSYEQYF. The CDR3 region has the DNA TGTGCCAGCAGTGGACTTCGACTAGCGGACCCTTCCTACGAGCAGTACTTC.

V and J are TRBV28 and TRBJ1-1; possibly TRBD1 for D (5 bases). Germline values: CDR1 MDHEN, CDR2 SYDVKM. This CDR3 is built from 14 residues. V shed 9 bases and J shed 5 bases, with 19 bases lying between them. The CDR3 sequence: CASRPSGGGTEAFF. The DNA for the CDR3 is TGTGCCAGTAGACCAAGCGGGGGGGGTACTGAAGCTTTCTTT.

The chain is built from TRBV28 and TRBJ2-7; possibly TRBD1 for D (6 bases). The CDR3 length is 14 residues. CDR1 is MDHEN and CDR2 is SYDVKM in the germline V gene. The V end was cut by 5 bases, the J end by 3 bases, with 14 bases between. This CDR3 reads CASSPRTVGYEQYF. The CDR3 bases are TGTGCCAGCAGTCCCAGGACAGTAGGCTACGAGCAGTACTTC.

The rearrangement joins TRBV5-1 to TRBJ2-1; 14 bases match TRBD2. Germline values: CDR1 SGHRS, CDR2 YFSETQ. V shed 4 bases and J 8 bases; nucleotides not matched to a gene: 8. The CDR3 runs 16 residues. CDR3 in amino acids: CASSPLTSGGAHEQFF. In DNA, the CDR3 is TGCGCCAGCAGCCCGCTGACTAGCGGGGGGGCGCATGAGCAGTTCTTC.

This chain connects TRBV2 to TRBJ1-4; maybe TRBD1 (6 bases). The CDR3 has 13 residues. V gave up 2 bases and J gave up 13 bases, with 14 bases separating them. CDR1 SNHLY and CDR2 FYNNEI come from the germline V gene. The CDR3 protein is CASSEYGGRGLFF. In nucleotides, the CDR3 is TGTGCCAGCAGTGAATATGGGGGCAGGGGACTGTTTTTT.

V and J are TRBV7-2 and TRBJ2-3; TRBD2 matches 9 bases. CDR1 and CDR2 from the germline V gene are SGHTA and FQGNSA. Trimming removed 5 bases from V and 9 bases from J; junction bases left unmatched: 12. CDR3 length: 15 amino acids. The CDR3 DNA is TGTGCCAGCAGCCCTGCGGGAGGGCCTAGGGGAACGCAGTATTTT. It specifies CASSPAGGPRGTQYF.

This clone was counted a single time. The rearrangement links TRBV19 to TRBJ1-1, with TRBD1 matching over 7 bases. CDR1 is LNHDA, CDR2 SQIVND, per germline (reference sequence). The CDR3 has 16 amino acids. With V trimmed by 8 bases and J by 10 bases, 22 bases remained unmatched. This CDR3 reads CASSQTGTFQATRAFF. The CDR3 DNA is TGTGCCAGTTCCCAGACAGGGACCTTTCAGGCCACGCGAGCTTTCTTT.

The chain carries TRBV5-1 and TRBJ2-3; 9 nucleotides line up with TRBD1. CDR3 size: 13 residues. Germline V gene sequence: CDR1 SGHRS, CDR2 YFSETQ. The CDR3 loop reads CASGQGKTDTQYF. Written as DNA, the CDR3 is TGCGCAAGCGGACAGGGGAAGACAGATACGCAGTATTTT. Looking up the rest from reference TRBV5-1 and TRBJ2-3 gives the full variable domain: KAGVTQTPRYLIKTRGQQVTLSCSPISGHRSVSWYQQTPGQGLQFLFEYFSETQRNKGNFPGRFSGRQFSNSRSEMNVSTLELGDSALYLCASGQGKTDTQYFGPGTRLTVL.

The CDR3 loop reads CASSGPGLAGGYQETQYF. CDR3 bases: TGTGCCAGCAGCGGACCGGGACTAGCGGGGGGGTACCAAGAGACCCAGTACTTC. The chain uses TRBV7-9 and TRBJ2-5, with TRBD2 identical over 16 bases. V dropped 5 bases and J dropped 0; count of bases not matched to a gene: 6. The CDR3 covers 18 residues. Germline V gene lookup returns CDR1 SEHNR and CDR2 FQNEAQ (reference sequence).